The rows below give T cell receptor beta chains drawn from one sample of a study of cytomegalovirus exposure and HLA in healthy donors. TCRdb's copy holds only in-frame clones and misses some; the assay was immunoSEQ multiplex PCR. The repertoire holds about 160,000 clones, 70% to 90% seen once, with about 2.7% in the top ten. What was sequenced was PBMCs. These TCRs come from a man aged 18 to 30 in good health and CMV-seronegative. Both conserved end residues are part of each CDR3. Each record gives: J gene, V gene, clone size, D gene, CDR3 protein, CDR3 DNA. A D gene is named only where the DNA matches it firmly. Some rows have no size entry. The others give once, few or many, or a class for an expanded clone.

TRBJ1-5	TRBV28	few	.	CASSFQRGPQPQHF	TGTGCCAGCAGTTTCCAGCGAGGGCCTCAGCCCCAGCATTTT
TRBJ2-5	TRBV11-2	once	TRBD2	CASSQGLAGDNQETQYF	TGTGCCAGCAGCCAGGGACTAGCGGGGGATAACCAAGAGACCCAGTACTTC
TRBJ1-2	TRBV6-5	.	.	CASAGPGDRYGYTF	TGTGCCAGCGCCGGCCCGGGGGATCGGTATGGCTACACCTTC
TRBJ1-5	TRBV28	.	TRBD1	CASSLSSGGTGNQPQHF	TGTGCCAGCAGTTTAAGTAGTGGTGGGACAGGCAATCAGCCCCAGCATTTT
TRBJ2-1	TRBV5-4	.	TRBD2	CASSLSGGAHNEQFF	TGTGCCAGCAGCTTATCCGGGGGGGCCCACAATGAGCAGTTCTTC
TRBJ2-3	TRBV5-4	.	.	CASSPKGNTQYF	TGTGCCAGCAGCCCTAAGGGGAATACGCAGTATTTT
TRBJ1-2	TRBV5-5	.	TRBD1	CASSTGPGTDGYTF	TGTGCCAGCAGCACGGGTCCCGGGACAGATGGCTACACCTTC
TRBJ1-5	TRBV27	.	TRBD1	CASKTGGSNQPQHF	TGTGCCAGCAAAACAGGGGGCAGCAATCAGCCCCAGCATTTT
TRBJ1-2	TRBV27	once	TRBD1	CASSLSIGGQGANYGYTF	TGTGCCAGCAGTTTATCAATCGGGGGACAGGGGGCTAACTATGGCTACACCTTC
TRBJ2-5	TRBV25-1	.	.	CASSDRETQYF	TGTGCCAGCAGTGATCGGGAGACCCAGTACTTC
TRBJ1-1	TRBV27	.	.	CASKRLGTSGNTEAFF	TGTGCCAGCAAACGTCTAGGCACGAGTGGGAACACTGAAGCTTTCTTT
TRBJ1-2	TRBV13	.	.	CASSLGGASYGYTF	TGTGCCAGCAGCTTAGGAGGGGCGAGCTATGGCTACACCTTC
TRBJ2-7	TRBV9	.	.	CASSPLLGYEQYF	TGTGCCAGCAGCCCCTTACTAGGGTACGAGCAGTACTTC
TRBJ2-1	TRBV7-2	few	.	CASSLIAGSYNEQFF	TGTGCCAGCAGCTTAATCGCGGGTTCCTACAATGAGCAGTTCTTC
TRBJ2-1	TRBV27	.	TRBD1	CASSSFPRTGVYNEQFF	TGTGCCAGCAGTTCATTCCCTCGGACAGGTGTCTACAATGAGCAGTTCTTC
TRBJ2-1	TRBV2	.	TRBD2	CASSDSSGGSSYNEQFF	TGTGCCAGCAGTGATTCTAGCGGGGGGTCTTCCTACAATGAGCAGTTCTTC
TRBJ2-3	TRBV5-1	.	TRBD2	CASSPGLPNDTQYF	TGCGCCAGCAGCCCGGGACTACCAAACGATACGCAGTATTTT
TRBJ1-3	TRBV6-5	.	TRBD1	CASKDRALSGNTIYF	TGTGCCAGCAAAGACAGGGCCCTCTCTGGAAACACCATATATTTT
TRBJ1-5	TRBV7-9	.	TRBD1	CASSRDRGGQPQHF	TGTGCCAGCAGCCGGGACAGGGGGGGCCAGCCCCAGCATTTT
TRBJ1-1	TRBV7-9	.	TRBD1	CASSTPGQVEAFF	TGTGCCAGCAGCACACCCGGACAGGTTGAAGCTTTCTTT
TRBJ1-2	TRBV19	.	TRBD1	CASSPGTGIGGYTF	TGTGCCAGTAGCCCCGGGACAGGCATTGGTGGCTACACCTTC
TRBJ1-1	TRBV27	.	.	CASSPYGISTEAFF	TGTGCCAGCAGTCCCTACGGTATTAGCACTGAAGCTTTCTTT
TRBJ1-1	TRBV18	.	.	CASSPQISSTMNTEAFF	TGTGCCAGCTCACCACAGATAAGCAGTACTATGAACACTGAAGCTTTCTTT
TRBJ2-3	TRBV5-1	.	.	CASSPVEATDTQYF	TGCGCCAGCAGCCCCGTGGAGGCCACAGATACGCAGTATTTT
TRBJ2-6	TRBV6-1	.	.	CASSDVRQVPRSGANVLTF	TGTGCCAGCAGTGATGTTAGACAGGTACCAAGATCTGGGGCCAACGTCCTGACTTTC
TRBJ2-1	TRBV5-5	.	.	CASSLVWTPVIEQFF	TGTGCCAGCAGCTTGGTGTGGACACCGGTTATTGAGCAGTTCTTC
TRBJ2-2	TRBV7-9	many	.	CASRAGEVVGELFF	TGTGCCAGCAGGGCGGGCGAGGTGGTCGGGGAGCTGTTTTTT
TRBJ2-5	TRBV5-1	.	TRBD2	CASSIGTSGGEETQYF	TGCGCCAGCAGCATAGGGACTAGCGGGGGCGAAGAGACCCAGTACTTC